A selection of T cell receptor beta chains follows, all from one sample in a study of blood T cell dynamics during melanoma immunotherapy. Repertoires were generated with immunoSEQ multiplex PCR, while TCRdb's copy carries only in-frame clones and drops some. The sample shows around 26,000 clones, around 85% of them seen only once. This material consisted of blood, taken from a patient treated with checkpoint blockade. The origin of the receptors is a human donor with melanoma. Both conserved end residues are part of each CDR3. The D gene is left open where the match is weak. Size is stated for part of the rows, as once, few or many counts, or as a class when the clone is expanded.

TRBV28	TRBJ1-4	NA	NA	CASSQGRNEKLFF	TGTGCCAGCAGCCAGGGTCGGAATGAAAAACTGTTTTTT
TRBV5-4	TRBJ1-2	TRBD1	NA	CASSSGPGQGIYQGYTF	TGTGCCAGCAGCTCAGGACCGGGACAGGGAATTTACCAGGGCTACACCTTC
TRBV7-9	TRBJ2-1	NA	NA	CASSSSAIRNEQFF	TGTGCCAGCAGCTCTTCGGCGATTAGGAATGAGCAGTTCTTC
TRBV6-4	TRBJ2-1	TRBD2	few	CASSAGTSGSNEQFF	TGTGCCAGCAGCGCCGGGACTAGCGGGAGTAATGAGCAGTTCTTC
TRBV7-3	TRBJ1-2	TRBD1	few	CASSSGTDYGYTF	TGTGCCAGCAGCTCGGGGACAGACTATGGCTACACCTTC
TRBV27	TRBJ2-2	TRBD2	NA	CASSYLPPLAGGAGELFF	TGTGCCAGCAGTTACTTGCCCCCCCTAGCGGGAGGGGCCGGGGAGCTGTTTTTT
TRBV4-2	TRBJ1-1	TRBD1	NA	CASSRGQGESTEAFF	TGTGCCAGCAGCCGGGGACAGGGAGAAAGCACTGAAGCTTTCTTT
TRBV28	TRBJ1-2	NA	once	CASRHLITRRGTYGYTF	TGTGCCAGCAGACATTTAATTACACGGAGAGGTACCTATGGCTACACCTTC
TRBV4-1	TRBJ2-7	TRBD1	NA	CASSPSAGQGYEQYF	TGCGCCAGCAGCCCCAGTGCAGGACAGGGTTACGAGCAGTACTTC
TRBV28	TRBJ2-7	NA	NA	CASSFRGPAYEQYF	TGTGCCAGCAGTTTCAGGGGCCCCGCCTACGAGCAGTACTTC
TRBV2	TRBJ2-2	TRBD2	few	CASSEVAGATGELFF	TGTGCCAGCAGTGAAGTGGCGGGAGCCACCGGGGAGCTGTTTTTT
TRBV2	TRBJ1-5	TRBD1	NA	CASDRGRGSNQPQHF	TGTGCCAGCGACAGGGGTCGGGGGAGCAATCAGCCCCAGCATTTT
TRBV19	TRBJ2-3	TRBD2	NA	CASRGGSGDTQYF	TGTGCCAGTAGGGGGGGGAGCGGAGATACGCAGTATTTT
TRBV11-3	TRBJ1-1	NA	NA	CASTAELLTTEAFF	TGTGCCAGCACTGCTGAGTTATTGACAACTGAAGCTTTCTTT
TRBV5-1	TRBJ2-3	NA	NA	CASSLGGYTDTQYF	TGCGCCAGCAGCTTGGGGGGATACACAGATACGCAGTATTTT
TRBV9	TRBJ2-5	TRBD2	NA	CASSVDGGQETQYF	TGTGCCAGCAGCGTAGACGGGGGGCAAGAGACCCAGTACTTC
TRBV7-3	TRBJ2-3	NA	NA	CASSLTQSTDTQYF	TGTGCCAGCAGCTTAACTCAGAGCACAGATACGCAGTATTTT
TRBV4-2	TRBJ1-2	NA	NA	CASTVKGDRYTF	TGTGCCAGCACGGTAAAAGGGGATCGCTACACCTTC
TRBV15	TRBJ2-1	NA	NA	CATSREGPYNEQFF	TGTGCCACCAGCAGAGAGGGTCCCTACAATGAGCAGTTCTTC
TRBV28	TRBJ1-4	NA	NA	CASTPGGPGNNEKLFF	TGTGCCAGCACCCCCGGGGGTCCGGGAAATAATGAAAAACTGTTTTTT
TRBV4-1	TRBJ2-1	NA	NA	CASSPSGGGNEQFF	TGCGCCAGCAGCCCGTCGGGGGGCGGGAATGAGCAGTTCTTC
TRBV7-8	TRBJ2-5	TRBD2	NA	CASSLLAGGPETQYF	TGTGCCAGCAGCTTACTAGCGGGAGGGCCGGAGACCCAGTACTTC
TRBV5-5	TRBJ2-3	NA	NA	CASSLYQQATDTQYF	TGTGCCAGCAGCTTGTACCAGCAAGCCACAGATACGCAGTATTTT
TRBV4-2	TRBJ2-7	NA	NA	CASSQGGGSAYEQYF	TGTGCCAGCAGCCAAGGTGGGGGATCGGCCTACGAGCAGTACTTC